Shown below are 15 T cell receptor beta chains from a single sample sequenced in a study of radiotherapy plus CTLA-4 blockade in lung cancer. Clones were sequenced by immunoSEQ multiplex PCR, and TCRdb holds only the in-frame ones, with some missing. This table has 55,000 or so clones, approximately 84% appearing once. This sample comprised peripheral blood, obtained from a patient treated with radiotherapy plus ipilimumab. The receptors derive from a human donor with non-small cell lung cancer whose response to radiotherapy plus ipilimumab could not be evaluated.

The sample holds one count of this clone. The gene calls are TRBV11-2 and TRBJ1-4; 11 bases fit TRBD1. The V segment lost 5 bases and the J segment 8 bases; nucleotides outside the gene matches: 4. Germline loops: CDR1 SGHAT, CDR2 FQNNGV. The CDR3 consists of 14 residues. CDR3 amino acids: CASSVDRGREKLFF. The CDR3 DNA is TGTGCCAGCAGCGTGGACAGGGGGCGCGAAAAACTGTTTTTT.

The CDR3 bases are TGTGCCATCACGGACAGACCTAACTATGGCTACACCTTC. This translates into CAITDRPNYGYTF. The chain uses TRBV10-3 and TRBJ1-2, with a weak D call TRBD1 (6 bases). The ends were cut back, 7 bases at V and 0 bases at J, with 9 bases in the middle. Germline V lookup: CDR1 ENHRY, CDR2 SYGVKD. The CDR3 is 13 amino acids.

V and J are TRBV19 and TRBJ1-2, with a weak D call TRBD1 (6 bases). V lost 3 bases to trimming and J lost 4 bases, with 9 bases between them. The CDR3 loop spans 13 amino acids. Germline lookup yields CDR1 LNHDA and CDR2 SQIVND (reference sequence). CDR3 residues: CASSIRQAYGYTF. For the CDR3, the DNA is TGTGCCAGTAGTATCCGACAGGCCTATGGCTACACCTTC.

The chain recombines TRBV4-3 with TRBJ2-2; 11 positions agree with TRBD2. Germline V gene lookup returns CDR1 LGHNA and CDR2 YSLEER. The CDR3 runs to 18 residues. Trimming at V came to 1 base and at J to 4 bases, leaving 8 bases not matched to a gene. The CDR3 nucleotides read TGCGCCAGCAGCCAAGCGTTTAGCGGGAGGGCGTCCACCGGGGAGCTGTTTTTT. It yields the protein CASSQAFSGRASTGELFF.

The chain is built from TRBV5-8 and TRBJ2-3; TRBD2 matches 11 bases. The CDR3 consists of 16 residues. CDR1 SGHTS and CDR2 YDEGEE come from the germline V gene. The trim removed 5 bases at V and 6 bases at J, leaving 11 bases unmatched. This chain's CDR3 is CASSGLRLAGRDTQYF. The DNA for the CDR3 is TGTGCCAGCAGTGGACTGCGACTAGCGGGGAGGGATACGCAGTATTTT. Using reference TRBV5-8 and TRBJ2-3 for the parts outside the CDR3, the full variable domain is EAGVTQSPTHLIKTRGQQATLRCSPISGHTSVYWYQQALGLGLQFLLWYDEGEERNRGNFPPRFSGRQFPNYSSELNVNALELEDSALYLCASSGLRLAGRDTQYFGPGTRLTVL.

V and J are TRBV28 and TRBJ1-2, with TRBD1 identical over 8 bases. Germline CDR1 is MDHEN and CDR2 is SYDVKM. V was clipped by 2 bases and J by 6 bases; unmatched bases: 8. The CDR3 has 15 residues. CDR3 in DNA: TGTGCCAGCAGTTTAAAGAGGCAGGGGGCGCATGGCTACACCTTC. Translation: CASSLKRQGAHGYTF.

This clone came up once. V gene TRBV11-3 combines with J gene TRBJ2-5, with TRBD1 as a possible D gene (6 bases). V was pared by 1 base and J by 2 bases, with 11 bases between. Germline-derived CDR1 and CDR2 are SGHNT and YENEEA. This CDR3 contains 15 residues. CDR3 DNA sequence: TGTGCCAGCAGCTTAGTTTCAGGGGCACAAGAGACCCAGTACTTC. This gives the protein CASSLVSGAQETQYF.

V gene TRBV29-1 combines with J gene TRBJ2-3; weak D call: TRBD2 (6 bases). Deletions cut 0 bases from V and 0 bases from J, with 13 bases between. Germline V lookup: CDR1 SQVTM, CDR2 ANQGSEA. This CDR3 is 16 amino acids long. CDR3 in amino acids: CSVEERVAASTDTQYF. The CDR3 bases are TGCAGCGTTGAAGAGCGGGTAGCGGCGAGCACAGATACGCAGTATTTT.

This clone showed up just a few times. The rearrangement joins TRBV11-3 to TRBJ1-1; no reliable D call. The V end was cut by 5 bases, the J end by 5 bases, with 18 bases between. Germline CDR1 and CDR2: SGHNT and YENEEA. CDR3 length: 15 amino acids. CDR3 sequence (DNA): TGTGCCAGCAGCCACGGCGGAGGGAGGGAGACTGAAGCTTTCTTT. Its translation is CASSHGGGRETEAFF.

The V and J genes are TRBV18 and TRBJ2-1; 12 positions match TRBD1. The germline gives CDR1 KGHSH, CDR2 LQKENI. The trim removed 4 bases at V and 4 bases at J, leaving 2 bases unmatched. The CDR3 spans 15 residues. As DNA, the CDR3 is TGTGCCAGCTCACAGGGACAGGGGGCTTACAATGAGCAGTTCTTC. This translates into CASSQGQGAYNEQFF.

V is TRBV18 and J is TRBJ2-1, with unresolved D. V lost 4 bases to trimming and J lost 6 bases, with 7 bases between them. There are 12 residues in the CDR3. From germline, CDR1 is KGHSH and CDR2 LQKENI. CDR3 region: CASSLRSNEQFF. Here the CDR3 DNA reads TGTGCCAGCTCACTGCGGAGCAATGAGCAGTTCTTC.

The V call is TRBV5-1, the J call TRBJ2-1; 9 bases agree with TRBD2. The CDR3 covers 13 residues. In germline, CDR1 is SGHRS, CDR2 YFSETQ. V lost 6 bases and J lost 10; bases outside the gene matches: 8. Here the CDR3 reads CASTRGRAGEQFF. In DNA, the CDR3 is TGCGCCAGCACCCGCGGGAGGGCCGGGGAGCAGTTCTTC.

The rearrangement joins TRBV2 to TRBJ1-2; 7 bases are shared with TRBD1. CDR1 and CDR2 (germline): SNHLY, FYNNEI. The length of the CDR3 is 16 residues. V lost 3 bases to trimming and J lost 4 bases; unmatched junction nucleotides: 11. CDR3 sequence (DNA): TGTGCCAGCAGTGAGCCGGGGCAGGGGGTAGGCTATGGCTACACCTTC. As protein: CASSEPGQGVGYGYTF. The full variable domain, with the rest looked up from reference TRBV2 and TRBJ1-2, is EPEVTQTPSHQVTQMGQEVILRCVPISNHLYFYWYRQILGQKVEFLVSFYNNEISEKSEIFDDQFSVERPDGSNFTLKIRSTKLEDSAMYFCASSEPGQGVGYGYTFGSGTRLTVV.

To note about this clone: This specimen includes other DNA sequences encoding the same CDR3. DNA of the CDR3: TGTGCCAGCAGCCCAGCCGTAGGGGATCAGCCCCAGCATTTT. It yields the protein CASSPAVGDQPQHF. The genes are TRBV9 and TRBJ1-5; possible D gene TRBD1, 5 bases. The V gene lost 4 bases and the J gene lost 5 bases, with 13 bases spanning the gap. Per the germline V gene, CDR1 is SGDLS and CDR2 is YYNGEE. The length of the CDR3 is 14 residues.

The chain is built from TRBV28 and TRBJ1-2, with 7 bases identical to TRBD1. This CDR3 comprises 11 residues. Germline V lookup: CDR1 MDHEN, CDR2 SYDVKM. The CDR3 loop is CATSRGDGYTF. The CDR3 DNA follows: TGTGCGACATCCAGGGGGGATGGCTACACCTTC.